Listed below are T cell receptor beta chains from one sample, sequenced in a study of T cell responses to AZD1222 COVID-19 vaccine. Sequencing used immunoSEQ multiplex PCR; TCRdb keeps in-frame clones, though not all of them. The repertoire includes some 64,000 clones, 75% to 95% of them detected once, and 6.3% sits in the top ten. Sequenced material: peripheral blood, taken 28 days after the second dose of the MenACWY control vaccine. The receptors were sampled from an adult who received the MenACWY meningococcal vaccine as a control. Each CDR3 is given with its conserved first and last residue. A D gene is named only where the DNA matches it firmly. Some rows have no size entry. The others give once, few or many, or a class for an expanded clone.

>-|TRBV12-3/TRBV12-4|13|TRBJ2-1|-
TGTGCCAGCAGTTTTAGAGCCACCAATGAGCAGTTCTTC
CASSFRATNEQFF
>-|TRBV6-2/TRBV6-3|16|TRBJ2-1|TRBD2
TGTGCCAGCAGTTTCCCAGCGGGAGTGTCCTACAATGAGCAGTTCTTC
CASSFPAGVSYNEQFF
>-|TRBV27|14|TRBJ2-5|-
TGTGCCAGCAGCCAAAAGGGGGGCTTCGAGACCCAGTACTTC
CASSQKGGFETQYF
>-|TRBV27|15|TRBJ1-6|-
TGTGCCAGCAGTTTAATAGGGACACAGAATTCACCCCTCCACTTT
CASSLIGTQNSPLHF
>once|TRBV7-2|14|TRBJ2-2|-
TGTGCCAGCAGCTTAGCGGGAGAGGTCGGGGAGCTGTTTTTT
CASSLAGEVGELFF
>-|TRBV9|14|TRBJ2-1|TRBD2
TGTGCCAGCAGCCTAGCGGGAGGGCCCCATGAGCAGTTCTTC
CASSLAGGPHEQFF
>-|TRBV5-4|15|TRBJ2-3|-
TGTGCCAGCAGTTATCGGAGCCGACAGACAGATACGCAGTATTTT
CASSYRSRQTDTQYF
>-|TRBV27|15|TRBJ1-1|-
TGTGCCAGCAATCCACGGTCAGGGGTCGGGACTGAAGCTTTCTTT
CASNPRSGVGTEAFF
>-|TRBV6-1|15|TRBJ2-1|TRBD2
TGTGCCAGCAGTGAAATAGCGGGAGGGAACAATGAGCAGTTCTTC
CASSEIAGGNNEQFF
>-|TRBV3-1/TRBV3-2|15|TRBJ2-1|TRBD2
TGTGCCAGCAACTTAGCGGGAACCCCCTACAATGAGCAGTTCTTC
CASNLAGTPYNEQFF
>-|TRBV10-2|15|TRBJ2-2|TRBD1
TGCGCCAGCAGTGGGTGGGACAGTCCCACCGGGGAGCTGTTTTTT
CASSGWDSPTGELFF
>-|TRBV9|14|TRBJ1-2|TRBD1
TGTGCCAGCAGCGGGGACAGGGGTCACTATGGCTACACCTTC
CASSGDRGHYGYTF
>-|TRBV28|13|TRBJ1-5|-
TGTGCCAGCAGCCTCGGGACAAGGCAGCCCCAGCATTTT
CASSLGTRQPQHF
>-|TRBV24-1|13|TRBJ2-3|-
TGTGCCACCAGTGAGTACGGTTTAGATACGCAGTATTTT
CATSEYGLDTQYF
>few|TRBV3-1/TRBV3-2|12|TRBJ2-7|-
TGTGCCAGCAGCCCTCATCCATCCGAGCAGTACTTC
CASSPHPSEQYF
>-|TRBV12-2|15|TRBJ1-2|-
TGTGCAAGTCGCTTATGGGGCCGGGGAGGTAGTGGCTACACCTTC
CASRLWGRGGSGYTF
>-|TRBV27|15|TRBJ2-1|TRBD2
TGTGCCAGTAGACCCACCGGTAGCGGGTACAATGAGCAGTTCTTC
CASRPTGSGYNEQFF
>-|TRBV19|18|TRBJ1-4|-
TGTGCCAGTAGGCCCGCCTGGGGGGCGCTCGCAACTAATGAAAAACTGTTTTTT
CASRPAWGALATNEKLFF
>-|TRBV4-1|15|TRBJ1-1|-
TGCGCCAGCAGCCAAGATGGGGGCTTCGGCACTGAAGCTTTCTTT
CASSQDGGFGTEAFF
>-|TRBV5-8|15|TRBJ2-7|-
-
CASSLLNVGTGSGYF
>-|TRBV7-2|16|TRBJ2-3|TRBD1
TGTGCCAGCAGCCTAAGGGGACAGGGGCCCACAGATACGCAGTATTTT
CASSLRGQGPTDTQYF
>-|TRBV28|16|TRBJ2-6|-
TGTGCCAGCAGTTCCGGGGCGAGCTCTGGGGCCAACGTCCTGACTTTC
CASSSGASSGANVLTF
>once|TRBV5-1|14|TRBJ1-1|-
TGCGCCAGCAGCTTGGGACACCCGAACACTGAAGCTTTCTTT
CASSLGHPNTEAFF
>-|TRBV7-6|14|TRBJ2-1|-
TGTGCCAGCAGCCCGGGGGTCTCCTACAATGAGCAGTTCTTC
CASSPGVSYNEQFF
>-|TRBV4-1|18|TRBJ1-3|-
TGCGCCAGCAGCCAAGGGCAGTTTGGACTGTCATCTGGAAACACCATATATTTT
CASSQGQFGLSSGNTIYF
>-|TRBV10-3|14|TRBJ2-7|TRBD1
TGTGCCATCAGTGAGTCGCAGGGGGTTTCCGAGCAGTACTTC
CAISESQGVSEQYF
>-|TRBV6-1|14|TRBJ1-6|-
TGTGCCAGCAGTGAAGCAGGCGGTAATTCACCCCTCCACTTT
CASSEAGGNSPLHF
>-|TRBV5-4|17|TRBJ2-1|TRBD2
TGTGCCAGCAGCTTGGGCGCTAGCGGGGCCCCGAGGGATGAGCAGTTCTTC
CASSLGASGAPRDEQFF
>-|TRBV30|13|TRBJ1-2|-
TGTGCCTGGAGTGTAAAGGGAGGCTATGGCTACACCTTC
CAWSVKGGYGYTF
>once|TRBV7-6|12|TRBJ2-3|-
TGTGCCAGCAGATTGGACGGGGATACGCAGTATTTT
CASRLDGDTQYF
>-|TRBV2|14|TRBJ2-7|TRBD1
TGTGCCAGCAGTCTACCGGGACAGAGATACGAGCAGTACTTC
CASSLPGQRYEQYF
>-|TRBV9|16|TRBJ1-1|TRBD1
TGTGCCAGCAGCGTTGGGACAGGGGGCTTGAACACTGAAGCTTTCTTT
CASSVGTGGLNTEAFF
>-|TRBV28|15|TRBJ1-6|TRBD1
TGTGCCAGCAGACCCTGGACAGGGAAGATTTCACCCCTCCACTTT
CASRPWTGKISPLHF
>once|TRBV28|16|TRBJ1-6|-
TGTGCCAGCAGTTTTCGATGGACAGCCAATAATTCACCCCTCCACTTT
CASSFRWTANNSPLHF
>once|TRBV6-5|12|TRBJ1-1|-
TGTGCCAGCAGTGACTCGGGGGGGGAGGGAGACTTT
CASSDSGGEGDF
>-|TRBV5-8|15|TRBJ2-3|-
TGTGCCAGCAGCTCTCGCTTGCGGAGCACAGATACGCAGTATTTT
CASSSRLRSTDTQYF
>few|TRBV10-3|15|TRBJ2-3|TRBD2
TGTGCCATCAGTTGGACTAGCGGGCACACAGATACGCAGTATTTT
CAISWTSGHTDTQYF
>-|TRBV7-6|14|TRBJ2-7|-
TGTGCCAGCAGCTTACTACCGGGACAAGGAGAGCAGTACTTC
CASSLLPGQGEQYF
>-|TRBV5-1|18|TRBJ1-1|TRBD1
TGCGCCAGCAGCTTGGTAGGACAGGGGGCACCGCAGGCCCCTGAAGCTTTCTTT
CASSLVGQGAPQAPEAFF
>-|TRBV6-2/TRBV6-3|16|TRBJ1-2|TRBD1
TGTGCCAGCAGTTACTCGAGACAGGGAACGGACTATGGCTACACCTTC
CASSYSRQGTDYGYTF
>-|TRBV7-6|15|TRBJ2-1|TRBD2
TGTGCCAGCAGCTTACGGGCGGGAGGTTGGGTTGAGCAGTTCTTC
CASSLRAGGWVEQFF